The rows below give T cell receptor beta chains drawn from one sample of a study of shared clonotypes between healthy human individuals. The protocol was immunoSEQ multiplex PCR, while the TCRdb copy is restricted to in-frame clones and leaves out a portion. The sample carries millions of clones, roughly 94% recorded once. The sequencing input was naive CD8+ T cells sorted from blood. The origin of the receptors is a man younger than 35 in good health. Each CDR3 is given with its conserved first and last residue. Fields, in order: clone size, J gene, V gene, D gene, CDR3 protein, CDR3 DNA. The D gene is left open where the match is weak. Clone sizes are given selectively: once, few, many, or a class where the clone is expanded.

>.|TRBJ1-1|TRBV11-2|.
CASSLGVGTEAFF
TGTGCCAGCAGCTTGGGGGTTGGTACTGAAGCTTTCTTT
>once|TRBJ1-6|TRBV15|TRBD1
CATSRGDRYESGSPLHF
TGTGCCACCAGCAGGGGGGACAGGTACGAGTCGGGATCACCCCTCCACTTT
>.|TRBJ2-1|TRBV9|TRBD2
CASSVAGLASSYNEQFF
TGTGCCAGCAGCGTAGCCGGACTAGCCAGCTCCTACAATGAGCAGTTCTTC
>.|TRBJ2-1|TRBV4-1|.
CASSQGSEIDEQFF
TGCGCCAGCAGCCAAGGTTCTGAAATCGATGAGCAGTTCTTC
>.|TRBJ2-4|TRBV28|.
CASSLTGVDNIQYF
TGTGCCAGCAGTTTAACCGGGGTGGACAACATTCAGTACTTC
>once|TRBJ2-7|TRBV13|.
CASSFRGSYEQYF
TGTGCCAGCAGCTTCCGGGGTTCCTACGAGCAGTACTTC
>.|TRBJ2-5|TRBV18|.
CASSPRTETQYF
TGTGCCAGCTCACCTAGAACAGAGACCCAGTACTTC
>.|TRBJ2-1|TRBV7-9|TRBD1
CASSVGQGLLHNEQFF
TGTGCCAGCAGCGTAGGACAGGGCCTTTTGCACAATGAGCAGTTCTTC
>.|TRBJ1-1|TRBV5-6|.
CASSLLMDGPEAFF
TGTGCCAGCAGCTTGTTAATGGACGGCCCTGAAGCTTTCTTT
>.|TRBJ2-5|TRBV27|.
CASSQTTRLQETQYF
TGTGCCAGCAGTCAAACGACTAGACTTCAAGAGACCCAGTACTTC